The next 30 T cell receptor beta chains were all read from a single sample in a study of cytomegalovirus exposure and HLA in healthy donors. Sequencing was performed with immunoSEQ multiplex PCR; in TCRdb, only in-frame clones are kept and a portion is missing. The profile shows about 240,000 clones, about 90% of them singletons. Source material: PBMCs. The receptors come from a woman in her twenties or thirties in good health and CMV-seropositive.

The chain links TRBV7-2 to TRBJ1-2, with 11 positions matching TRBD1. CDR1 SGHTA and CDR2 FQGNSA come from the germline V gene. V lost 1 base to trimming and J lost 6 bases; unmatched junction nucleotides: 4. The CDR3 is 15 residues long. Here the CDR3 DNA reads TGTGCCAGCAGCTTAGGGACAGGGGGCTCGAATGGCTACACCTTC. This encodes CASSLGTGGSNGYTF.

V and J are TRBV6-1 and TRBJ2-7; 12 bases line up with TRBD1. V shed 2 bases and J 9 bases; nucleotides not matched to a gene: 8. CDR3 size: 15 residues. In germline, CDR1 is MNHNS, CDR2 SASEGT. The CDR3 protein is CASSEPGTGGAGQYF. The CDR3 nucleotides read TGTGCCAGCAGTGAACCCGGGACAGGGGGCGCTGGGCAGTACTTC.

The rearrangement links TRBV5-6 to TRBJ2-7, with 11 nucleotides matching TRBD1. This CDR3 is 15 amino acids long. The germline gives CDR1 SGHDT, CDR2 YYEEEE. Unmatched junction bases numbered 8, after V lost 3 bases and J lost 6 bases. CDR3 DNA: TGTGCCAGCAGCTCAGGGACAGGGGGTTTCGGCGAGCAGTACTTC. Translated: CASSSGTGGFGEQYF.

In regard to this clone: The junction and the germline gene differ at one end; a read error may be behind it. This chain connects TRBV14 to TRBJ2-3; TRBD1 aligns across 8 bases. Germline assignment: CDR1 SGHDN and CDR2 FVKESK. This CDR3 is 16 amino acids long. The CDR3 region has the DNA TGTGCCAGCAGTCAAGGGACAGGACCTTTCACAGATACGCAGTATTTT. This codes for CASSQGTGPFTDTQYF. The whole variable domain, filled in from reference TRBV14 and TRBJ2-3, reads EAGVTQFPSHSVIEKGQTVTLRCDPISGHDNLYWYRRVMGKEIKFLLHFVKESKQDESGMPNNRFLAERTGGTYSTLKVQPAELEDSGVYFCASSQGTGPFTDTQYFGPGTRLTVL.

V is TRBV6-1 and J is TRBJ1-5; TRBD1 agrees at 8 bases. The CDR3 sequence is 18 residues long. V was clipped by 3 bases and J by 1 base; unmatched bases: 11. The germline CDR1 and CDR2 sequences are MNHNS and SASEGT. The CDR3 is CASSDERQGRGSNQPQHF. Written as DNA, the CDR3 is TGTGCCAGCAGTGATGAGAGACAGGGGAGGGGGAGCAATCAGCCCCAGCATTTT.

The J gene is TRBJ1-2, the V gene TRBV5-1; TRBD1 agrees at 7 bases. Unmatched junction bases numbered 7, after V lost 0 bases and J lost 2 bases. CDR1 and CDR2 (germline): SGHRS, YFSETQ. CDR3 length: 16 amino acids. The DNA of the CDR3 is TGCGCCAGCAGCTTGGCCGGGACAGCACTCAACTATGGCTACACCTTC. Translation gives CASSLAGTALNYGYTF.

The V and J genes are TRBV5-1 and TRBJ2-1; 14 bases line up with TRBD2. Germline CDR1 is SGHRS and CDR2 is YFSETQ. The length of the CDR3 is 19 residues. The junction had 12 bases not matched to a gene; V was cut back by 3 bases and J by 4 bases. CDR3 amino acids: CASSSSGTSGSSGYNEQFF. CDR3 nucleotides: TGCGCCAGCAGCTCCTCCGGGACTAGCGGGAGTTCGGGTTACAATGAGCAGTTCTTC.

The V and J genes are TRBV2 and TRBJ1-1; TRBD1 matches 7 bases. Per germline, CDR1 SNHLY and CDR2 FYNNEI. V trimming: 7 bases; J trimming: 5 bases; junction bases outside the gene matches: 10. CDR3 length equals 14 residues. This CDR3 reads CASNLGQVGTEAFF. CDR3 bases: TGTGCCAGCAATCTAGGACAGGTTGGGACTGAAGCTTTCTTT.

The CDR3: CASSLLAASQGTDTQYF. CDR3 nucleotide sequence: TGTGCCAGCAGCTTACTAGCGGCGTCCCAAGGCACAGATACGCAGTATTTT. The chain couples TRBV7-9 to TRBJ2-3; 7 nucleotides align to TRBD2. J gave up 1 base and V 2 bases, and 9 bases lay outside the gene matches. Germline CDR1 is SEHNR and CDR2 is FQNEAQ (reference sequence). The CDR3 extends over 17 amino acids.

For the CDR3, the DNA is TGTGCCAGCAGTGAACTAGCCTCGACAGATACGCAGTATTTT. It translates to CASSELASTDTQYF. The chain couples TRBV25-1 to TRBJ2-3; possibly TRBD2 for D (5 bases). V lost 2 bases, J lost 3 bases, and 9 bases lay in between. The CDR3 sequence is 14 residues long. Germline CDR1 is MGHDK and CDR2 is SYGVNS.

This rearrangement joins TRBV28 to TRBJ1-2; perhaps TRBD1 as D (6 bases). The V end was cut by 2 bases, the J end by 6 bases, with 10 bases between. The germline V gene encodes CDR1 MDHEN and CDR2 SYDVKM. This CDR3 contains 13 residues. The CDR3 sequence: CASSLTGGNGYTF. CDR3 sequence (DNA): TGTGCCAGCAGTTTAACGGGGGGCAATGGCTACACCTTC.

The chain recombines TRBV30 with TRBJ2-2; 9 nucleotides match TRBD2. The CDR3 length is 14 residues. Trimming took 8 bases from V and 7 from J; bases not matched to a gene: 11. Germline V CDR1 and CDR2: GTSNPN, SVGIG (reference sequence). This CDR3 is CALVGGRGYGELFF. The CDR3 DNA reads TGTGCCCTTGTGGGCGGGAGGGGTTACGGGGAGCTGTTTTTT.

This chain uses TRBV2 with TRBJ1-4; D uncertain. Looked up from germline, CDR1 is SNHLY and CDR2 is FYNNEI. The CDR3 runs to 14 residues. Trimming removed 6 bases from V and 0 bases from J, with 8 bases in between. CDR3 protein: CASSDTATNEKLFF. The CDR3 region has the DNA TGTGCCAGCAGCGACACTGCAACTAATGAAAAACTGTTTTTT.

The rearrangement links TRBV2 to TRBJ2-1, with 9 bases lining up with TRBD2. CDR3 length: 16 residues. V lost 1 base and J lost 4; bases outside the gene matches: 5. CDR1 and CDR2 (germline): SNHLY, FYNNEI. Written as DNA, the CDR3 is TGTGCCAGCAGTGAAGTCGCTAGCGGGAAATACAATGAGCAGTTCTTC. Translation gives CASSEVASGKYNEQFF.

The chain combines TRBV6-7 with TRBJ2-1; TRBD2 agrees at 8 bases. TRBV6-7 is reported as an ORF; its role is uncertain. V shed 2 bases and J 6 bases; nucleotides not matched to a gene: 12. This CDR3 region has 17 residues. The CDR3 protein is CASSYEGSGRAINEQFF. The CDR3 coding sequence is TGTGCCAGCAGTTACGAGGGGAGCGGGAGAGCTATCAATGAGCAGTTCTTC.

The CDR3 nucleotides are TGTGCCAGCAGCGAGGGACAGGGGAGGACAGATACGCAGTATTTT. It encodes CASSEGQGRTDTQYF. The chain links TRBV5-8 to TRBJ2-3; 10 bases align to TRBD1. V dropped 4 bases and J dropped 3; count of bases not matched to a gene: 5. Germline V gene sequence: CDR1 SGHTS, CDR2 YDEGEE. The CDR3 length is 15 residues.

The V and J genes are TRBV6-1 and TRBJ2-7; TRBD1 agrees at 7 bases. The germline V gene encodes CDR1 MNHNS and CDR2 SASEGT. The CDR3 has 14 residues. The J segment lost 4 bases and the V segment lost 4 bases, leaving 7 bases of the junction unmatched. The CDR3 DNA reads as TGTGCCAGCAGTGTAACAGGGGATTGGTACGAGCAGTACTTC. Translation: CASSVTGDWYEQYF.

The chain uses TRBV30 and TRBJ1-1; possibly TRBD1 for D (6 bases). Trimming removed 0 bases at V and 3 bases at J, with 8 bases between. The CDR3 sequence is 13 residues long. Germline CDR1 reads GTSNPN; CDR2 reads SVGIG (reference sequence). DNA of the CDR3: TGTGCCTGGAGTGTGGCAGGGGACACTGAAGCTTTCTTT. Its translation: CAWSVAGDTEAFF. The entire variable domain, with the rest obtained from reference TRBV30 and TRBJ1-1, is as follows: SQTIHQWPATLVQPVGSPLSLECTVEGTSNPNLYWYRQAAGRGLQLLFYSVGIGQISSEVPQNLSASRPQDRQFILSSKKLLLSDSGFYLCAWSVAGDTEAFFGQGTRLTVV.

This chain links TRBV11-2 with TRBJ2-7; perhaps TRBD1 as D (5 bases). V was shortened by 5 bases and J by 2 bases, with 16 bases between the two germline ends. The CDR3 runs 15 residues. Germline CDR1 reads SGHAT; CDR2 reads FQNNGV. The DNA of the CDR3 is TGTGCCAGCAGCAACTTAGGACACATGGCCTACGAGCAGTACTTC. Its translation is CASSNLGHMAYEQYF. The full variable domain, rest sourced from reference TRBV11-2 and TRBJ2-7, is EAGVAQSPRYKIIEKRQSVAFWCNPISGHATLYWYQQILGQGPKLLIQFQNNGVVDDSQLPKDRFSAERLKGVDSTLKIQPAKLEDSAVYLCASSNLGHMAYEQYFGPGTRLTVT.

CDR3 loop: CASSALGADTQYF. The CDR3 DNA is TGCGCCAGCAGCGCCCTCGGGGCAGATACGCAGTATTTT. The V gene is TRBV10-1, the J gene TRBJ2-3, with D possibly TRBD2 on 5 matching bases. The CDR3 has 13 residues. V was trimmed by 6 bases and J by 4 bases, leaving 11 bases between them. Per the germline V gene, CDR1 is WNHNN and CDR2 is SYGVQD (reference sequence).

V gene TRBV6-6 combines with J gene TRBJ2-1, with 8 bases identical to TRBD1. This CDR3 has 14 residues. V lost 5 bases and J lost 2; bases outside the gene matches: 2. The germline CDR1 and CDR2 sequences are MNHNY and SVGAGI (reference sequence). The CDR3 DNA follows: TGTGCCAGCAGTGCACAGGGGGCCTACAATGAGCAGTTCTTC. Translation: CASSAQGAYNEQFF.

The J gene is TRBJ2-7, the V gene TRBV28, with 7 bases that match TRBD1. The CDR3 extends over 14 amino acids. Germline V CDR1 and CDR2: MDHEN, SYDVKM. The V gene end was trimmed by 7 bases and the J gene end by 2 bases; junction bases not matched to a gene: 8. This chain's CDR3 is CASKSGTATYEQYF. In DNA, the CDR3 is TGTGCCAGCAAATCCGGGACAGCAACCTACGAGCAGTACTTC.

This clone occurred a few times. The CDR3 protein is CAWNWGGGGYTF. The CDR3, as DNA: TGTGCCTGGAATTGGGGGGGAGGTGGCTACACCTTC. The chain combines TRBV30 with TRBJ1-2; D may be TRBD1 (5 bases). CDR1 and CDR2 (germline): GTSNPN, SVGIG (reference sequence). The CDR3 covers 12 residues. V dropped 4 bases and J dropped 7 bases, with 13 bases sitting between them.

A single count supports this clone. This chain joins TRBV19 and TRBJ2-7; perhaps TRBD2 as D (6 bases). The V and J ends lost 3 bases and 0 bases respectively, with 15 bases between them. Germline V lookup: CDR1 LNHDA, CDR2 SQIVND (reference sequence). CDR3 length: 16 residues. The CDR3 coding sequence is TGTGCCAGTAGTATTCAGGGCGGGAAGAGCTCCTACGAGCAGTACTTC. Its translation: CASSIQGGKSSYEQYF.

This chain joins TRBV6-1 and TRBJ2-3; perhaps TRBD2 as D (5 bases). The CDR3 runs to 15 residues. V was pared by 1 base and J by 6 bases, with 14 bases between. Looked up from germline, CDR1 is MNHNS and CDR2 is SASEGT. The CDR3 DNA follows: TGTGCCAGCAGTGAAGGCTCAGGAGGAGCGGATACGCAGTATTTT. It codes for CASSEGSGGADTQYF.

This sequence joins TRBV27 and TRBJ2-7; TRBD2 matches at 8 bases. CDR1 and CDR2 from the germline V gene are MNHEY and SMNVEV (reference sequence). This CDR3 spans 15 amino acids. J lost 9 bases, V lost 6 bases, and 16 bases had no gene match. This chain's CDR3 is CASRDPDQREFAQYF. The CDR3 nucleotides are TGTGCCAGCAGGGACCCCGACCAGCGGGAGTTTGCGCAGTACTTC.

This clone was recorded a few times. J is TRBJ1-2 and V is TRBV4-1; possible D gene TRBD1, 5 bases. The CDR3 spans 14 residues. CDR1 is MGHRA, CDR2 YSYEKL, per germline. Between the trimmed V and J ends, which lost 0 bases and 4 bases, there was a span of 9 bases. DNA of the CDR3: TGCGCCAGCAGCCAAGAAACGGGGGTCTATGGCTACACCTTC. It specifies CASSQETGVYGYTF.

As concerns this clone: The sample contains more than one DNA sequence encoding this CDR3. V and J are TRBV7-9 and TRBJ2-1; 9 bases match TRBD2. The CDR3 consists of 16 residues. V shed 0 bases and J 4 bases; nucleotides not matched to a gene: 4. Germline assignment: CDR1 SEHNR and CDR2 FQNEAQ (reference sequence). The CDR3 loop reads CASSLALAGSYNEQFF. In DNA, the CDR3 is TGTGCCAGCAGCTTAGCGCTAGCGGGGAGTTACAATGAGCAGTTCTTC.

The chain employs TRBV29-1 and TRBJ1-1; 8 bases agree with TRBD1. This CDR3 has 12 amino acids. Trimming cost V 6 bases and J 3 bases; bases outside gene matches: 3. Per the germline V gene, CDR1 is SQVTM and CDR2 is ANQGSEA. The CDR3 loop reads CSVTTGDTEAFF. As DNA, the CDR3 is TGCAGCGTGACGACAGGGGACACTGAAGCTTTCTTT.

The chain joins TRBV2 to TRBJ2-1, with 8 bases fitting TRBD2. The CDR3 runs 16 residues. V gave up 7 bases and J gave up 9 bases; unmatched junction bases: 17. Germline loops: CDR1 SNHLY, CDR2 FYNNEI. CDR3 nucleotides: TGTGCCAGCATAGTCCGGAGACGGGAGGGGAAAGGTGAGCAGTTCTTC. Amino acids: CASIVRRREGKGEQFF.